This T cell receptor (beta chain) was sequenced during a study of shared clonotypes between healthy human individuals. In replicate PCRs of sorted subsets, approximately 210 ng DNA, approximately 32,000 T cell genomes, was used. Clones were read by immunoSEQ multiplex PCR, and TCRdb kept only the in-frame ones, dropping some. The data contain roughly 700,000 clones, approximately 74% of them seen just once; the ten biggest clones take up 1.5% to 2%. The CDR3 has 17 residues. Trimming pared 4 bases from V and 5 bases from J, leaving 20 bases between. CDR1 is SGHVS and CDR2 is FNYEAQ in the germline V gene. This clone was picked up one time.

The receptor was derived from a young woman in good health. The sequencing input was memory CD4+ T cells sorted from blood. Subset indicated: CD45RA-negative fraction. The rearrangement links TRBV7-6 to TRBJ2-2, with D possibly being TRBD1 or TRBD2 (5 bases each). The CDR3 sequence: CASSYLGTTDGTGELFF. The CDR3 coding sequence is TGTGCCAGCAGCTATCTAGGGACCACAGACGGTACCGGGGAGCTGTTTTTT.